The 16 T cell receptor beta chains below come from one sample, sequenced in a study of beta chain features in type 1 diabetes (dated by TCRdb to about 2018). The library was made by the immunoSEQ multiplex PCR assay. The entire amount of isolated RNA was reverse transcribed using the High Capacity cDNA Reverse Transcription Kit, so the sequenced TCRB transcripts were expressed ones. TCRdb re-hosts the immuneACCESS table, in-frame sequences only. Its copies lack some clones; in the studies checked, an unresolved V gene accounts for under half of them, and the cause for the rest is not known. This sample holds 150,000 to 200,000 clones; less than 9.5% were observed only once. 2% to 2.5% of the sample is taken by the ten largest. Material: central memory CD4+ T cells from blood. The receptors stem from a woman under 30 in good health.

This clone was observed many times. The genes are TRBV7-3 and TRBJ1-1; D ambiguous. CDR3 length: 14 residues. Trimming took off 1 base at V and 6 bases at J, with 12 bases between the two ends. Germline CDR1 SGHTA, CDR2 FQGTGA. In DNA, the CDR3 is TGTGCCAGCAGCTTAAACCGTGGCTTATCTGAAGCTTTCTTT. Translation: CASSLNRGLSEAFF.

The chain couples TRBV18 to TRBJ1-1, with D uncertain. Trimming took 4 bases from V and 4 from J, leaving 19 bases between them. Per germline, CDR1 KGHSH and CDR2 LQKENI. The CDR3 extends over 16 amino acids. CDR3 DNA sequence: TGTGCCAGCTCACTACTACCTGCGTCAGCGGGCACTGAAGCTTTCTTT. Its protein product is CASSLLPASAGTEAFF.

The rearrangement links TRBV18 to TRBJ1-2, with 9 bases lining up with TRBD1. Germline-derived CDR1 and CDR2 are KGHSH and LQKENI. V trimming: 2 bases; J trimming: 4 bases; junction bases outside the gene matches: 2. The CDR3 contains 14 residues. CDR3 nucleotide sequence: TGTGCCAGCTCACCAGGGACAGGGCCCTATGGCTACACCTTC. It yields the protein CASSPGTGPYGYTF.

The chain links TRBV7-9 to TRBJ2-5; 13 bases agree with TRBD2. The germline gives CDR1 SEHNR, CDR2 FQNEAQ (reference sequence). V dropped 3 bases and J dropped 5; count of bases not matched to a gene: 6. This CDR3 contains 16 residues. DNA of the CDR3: TGTGCCAGCAGCTTCGAACTAGCGGGGGGGCAGGAGACCCAGTACTTC. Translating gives CASSFELAGGQETQYF.

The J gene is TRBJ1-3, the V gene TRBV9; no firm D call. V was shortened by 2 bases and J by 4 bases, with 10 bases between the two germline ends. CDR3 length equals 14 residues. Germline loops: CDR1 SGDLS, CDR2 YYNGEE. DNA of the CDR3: TGTGCCAGCAGCGTGGGCAATTCCGGAAACACCATATATTTT. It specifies CASSVGNSGNTIYF.

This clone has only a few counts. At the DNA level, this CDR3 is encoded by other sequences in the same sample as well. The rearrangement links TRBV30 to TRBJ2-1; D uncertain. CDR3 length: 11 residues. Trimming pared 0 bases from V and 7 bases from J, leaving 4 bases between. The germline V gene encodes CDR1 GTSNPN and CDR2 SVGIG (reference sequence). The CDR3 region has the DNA TGTGCCTGGAGTGTGCGGAATGAGCAGTTCTTC. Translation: CAWSVRNEQFF.

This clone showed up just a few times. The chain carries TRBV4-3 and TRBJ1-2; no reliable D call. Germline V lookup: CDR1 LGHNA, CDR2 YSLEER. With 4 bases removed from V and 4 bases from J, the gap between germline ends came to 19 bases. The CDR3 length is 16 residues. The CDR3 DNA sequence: TGCGCCAGCAGCCCGGAGGCGCAGGTTATTTTCTATGGCTACACCTTC. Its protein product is CASSPEAQVIFYGYTF.

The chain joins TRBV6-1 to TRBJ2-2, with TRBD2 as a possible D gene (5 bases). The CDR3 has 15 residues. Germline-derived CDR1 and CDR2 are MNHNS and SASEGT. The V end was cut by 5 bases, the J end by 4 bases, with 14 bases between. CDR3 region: CASSRLWEPTGELFF. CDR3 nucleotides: TGTGCCAGCAGTCGCTTATGGGAGCCCACCGGGGAGCTGTTTTTT.

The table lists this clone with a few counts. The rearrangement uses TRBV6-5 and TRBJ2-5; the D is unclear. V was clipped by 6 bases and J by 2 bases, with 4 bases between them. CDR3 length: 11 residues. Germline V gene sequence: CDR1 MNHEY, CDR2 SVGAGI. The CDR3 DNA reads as TGTGCCAGCAGCAGACAAGAGACCCAGTACTTC. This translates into CASSRQETQYF.

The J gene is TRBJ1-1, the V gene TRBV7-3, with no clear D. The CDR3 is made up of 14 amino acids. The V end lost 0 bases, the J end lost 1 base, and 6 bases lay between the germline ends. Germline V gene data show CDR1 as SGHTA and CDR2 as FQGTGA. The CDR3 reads CASSLTSSNTEAFF. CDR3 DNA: TGTGCCAGCAGCTTAACGAGCTCGAACACTGAAGCTTTCTTT.

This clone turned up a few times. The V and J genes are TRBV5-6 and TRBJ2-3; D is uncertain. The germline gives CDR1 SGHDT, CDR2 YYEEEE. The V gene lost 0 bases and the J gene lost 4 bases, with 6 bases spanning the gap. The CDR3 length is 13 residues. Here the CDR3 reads CASSLGASDTQYF. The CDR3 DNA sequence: TGTGCCAGCAGCTTGGGGGCTTCAGATACGCAGTATTTT.

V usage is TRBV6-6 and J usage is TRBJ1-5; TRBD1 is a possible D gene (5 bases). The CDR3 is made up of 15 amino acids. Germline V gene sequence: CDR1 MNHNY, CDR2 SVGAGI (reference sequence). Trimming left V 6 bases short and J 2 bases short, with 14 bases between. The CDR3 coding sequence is TGTGCCAGCAGCCACGGCGGGGGTGGCAATCAGCCCCAGCATTTT. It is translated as CASSHGGGGNQPQHF.

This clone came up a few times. CDR3 nucleotide sequence: TGTGCCAGCAGCCTGCGGGACAGGGGAACTGGAAACACCATATATTTT. It yields the protein CASSLRDRGTGNTIYF. The chain carries TRBV7-2 and TRBJ1-3; the match to TRBD1 covers 10 bases. V gave up 5 bases and J gave up 2 bases; unmatched junction bases: 6. The CDR3 spans 16 residues. CDR1 is SGHTA and CDR2 is FQGNSA in the germline V gene.

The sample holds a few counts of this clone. The DNA for the CDR3 is TGTGCCAGCAGCTCACATACTGAAGCTTTCTTT. Its translation: CASSSHTEAFF. The chain links TRBV7-9 to TRBJ1-1, with D unclear. V lost 4 bases to trimming and J lost 5 bases, with 5 bases between them. The CDR3 extends over 11 amino acids. Germline-derived CDR1 and CDR2 are SEHNR and FQNEAQ (reference sequence).

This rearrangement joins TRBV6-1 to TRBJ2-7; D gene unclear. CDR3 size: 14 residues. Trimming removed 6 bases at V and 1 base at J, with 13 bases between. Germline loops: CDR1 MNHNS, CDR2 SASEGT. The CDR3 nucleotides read TGTGCCAGCAGAAAGCGAGACCAATCCTACGAGCAGTACTTC. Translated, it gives CASRKRDQSYEQYF.

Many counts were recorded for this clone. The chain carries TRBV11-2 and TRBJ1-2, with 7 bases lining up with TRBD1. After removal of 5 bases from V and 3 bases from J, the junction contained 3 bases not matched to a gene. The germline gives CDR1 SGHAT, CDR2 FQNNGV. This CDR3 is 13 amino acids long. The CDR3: CASSPGTDYGYTF. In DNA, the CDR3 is TGTGCCAGCAGCCCGGGGACAGACTATGGCTACACCTTC.